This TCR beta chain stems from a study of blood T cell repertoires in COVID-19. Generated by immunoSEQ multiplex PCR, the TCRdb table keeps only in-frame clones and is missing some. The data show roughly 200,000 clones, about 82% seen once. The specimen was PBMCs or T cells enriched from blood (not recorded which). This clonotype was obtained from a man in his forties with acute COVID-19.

The CDR3 reads CASGLEGGLAFF. The CDR3 DNA sequence: TGTGCTAGTGGTTTGGAAGGGGGCCTCGCGTTCTTC. The rearrangement links TRBV12-5 to TRBJ2-1, with 7 bases aligning to TRBD1. After removal of 1 base from V and 15 bases from J, the junction contained 6 bases not matched to a gene. Germline V lookup: CDR1 LGHNT, CDR2 FRNRAP. The CDR3 runs 12 residues.